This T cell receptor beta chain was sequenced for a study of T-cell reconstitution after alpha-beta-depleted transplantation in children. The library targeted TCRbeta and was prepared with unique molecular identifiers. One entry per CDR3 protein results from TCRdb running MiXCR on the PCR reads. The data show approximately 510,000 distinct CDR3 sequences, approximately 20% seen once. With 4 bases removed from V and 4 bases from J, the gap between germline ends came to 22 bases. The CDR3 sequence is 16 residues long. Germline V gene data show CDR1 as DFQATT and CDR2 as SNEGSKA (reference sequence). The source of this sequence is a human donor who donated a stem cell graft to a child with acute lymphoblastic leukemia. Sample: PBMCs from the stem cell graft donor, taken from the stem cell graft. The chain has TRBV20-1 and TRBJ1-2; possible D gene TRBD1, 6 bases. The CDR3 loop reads CSATTGRGGLGYGYTF. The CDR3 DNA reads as TGCAGTGCTACAACAGGGCGTGGGGGACTAGGCTATGGCTACACCTTC.